The present T cell receptor (beta chain) was sequenced within a study of cytomegalovirus exposure and HLA in healthy donors. Whole-study findings and limits: Three chains tied to CMV proved CMV antigen-specific in vitro. DRB1 showed the most TCR associations and HLA-C the fewest in a later analysis, as rates varied by HLA locus. The majority of TCR sequences were rare, yet some public TCRs appeared in many donors. The classifier was said to identify cytomegalovirus status with high specificity and sensitivity.

The PCR ran on 60 Vbeta and 13 Jbeta primers. TCRdb keeps only in-frame clones here, not all; method: immunoSEQ multiplex PCR. This sample carries 110,000 to 150,000 clones, about 75% of them seen once, and the ten largest clones take under 4.5%. Regarding this clone: No antigen is known for it.

This CDR3 has 13 amino acids. Germline V CDR1 and CDR2: MGHRA, YSYEKL. Trimming cost V 1 base and J 2 bases, with 5 bases left between them. The material sequenced was PBMCs. This rearrangement joins TRBV4-1 to TRBJ2-5; tentative D call: TRBD1 (5 bases). The receptor's source is a man younger than 35 in good health and CMV-seronegative. CDR3 region: CASSQGQQETQYF. In DNA, the CDR3 is TGCGCCAGCAGCCAAGGACAGCAAGAGACCCAGTACTTC.